These T cell receptor beta chains were read from a single sample in a study of response to subunit inactivated influenza vaccine. TCRdb reanalysed the RT-PCR reads using MiXCR and keeps one entry per CDR3 protein. The sample carries about 520,000 distinct CDR3 sequences, roughly 7.9% recorded once. Source: PBMCs from blood, taken about 23 months after vaccination. The receptors stem from a man aged 45 to 70 who received an inactivated influenza vaccine. The CDR3 runs from the conserved cysteine through the conserved F or W. D genes are given only for firm matches. Clone size is shown for a subset of rows, as once, few, many or a class of expanded clone.

clone size	J gene	D gene	V gene	CDR3 length	CDR3 DNA	CDR3 protein
few	TRBJ1-6	-	TRBV10-2	14	TGCGCCAGCAGTGAGATCGCGGGGGGATCACCCCTCCACTTT	CASSEIAGGSPLHF
many	TRBJ1-1	-	TRBV12-3/TRBV12-4	12	TGTGCCAGCAGTTATCAGGGGTTTGAAGCTTTCTTT	CASSYQGFEAFF
few	TRBJ2-5	-	TRBV6-2/TRBV6-3	16	TGTGCCAGCAGTTACTCCGAATGGCGGGGTCCCGAGACCCAGTACTTC	CASSYSEWRGPETQYF
many	TRBJ2-1	-	TRBV20-1	14	TGCAGTGCTAGCCCCGGGACCGATTACAATGAGCAGTTCTTC	CSASPGTDYNEQFF
-	TRBJ2-7	-	TRBV2	14	TGTGCCAGCAGTGAAGCGGTAGGGGGCTACGAGCAGTACTTC	CASSEAVGGYEQYF
many	TRBJ2-2	-	TRBV12-3/TRBV12-4	12	TGTGCCAGCAGGGCGGGGACCGGGGAGCTGTTTTTT	CASRAGTGELFF
many	TRBJ2-7	TRBD2	TRBV6-5	14	TGTGCCAGCAGCGAGACTAGCGGGCCCTCCGAGCAGTACTTC	CASSETSGPSEQYF
-	TRBJ2-3	TRBD1	TRBV4-3	16	TGCGCCAGCAGCCAAGAACACACAGGGGGAGCAGATACGCAGTATTTT	CASSQEHTGGADTQYF
many	TRBJ2-1	TRBD1	TRBV6-2/TRBV6-3	15	TGTGCCAGCAGCAAAGACAGGGTAGCCTACAATGAGCAGTTCTTC	CASSKDRVAYNEQFF
-	TRBJ2-4	TRBD2	TRBV20-1	13	TGCAGTGCTACGGGGGGGCCGCCAAACATTCAGTACTTC	CSATGGPPNIQYF
few	TRBJ1-5	TRBD1	TRBV12-3/TRBV12-4	13	TGTGCCAGCAGAGATACAGGGGATCAGCCCCAGCATTTT	CASRDTGDQPQHF
few	TRBJ1-2	-	TRBV7-9	14	TGTGCCAGCAGCTTGTTAGAGGCCGCCTATGGCTACACCTTC	CASSLLEAAYGYTF
few	TRBJ1-2	TRBD1	TRBV20-1	13	TGCAGTGCTCCAACAGGGGTTCGGCATGGCTACACCTTC	CSAPTGVRHGYTF
many	TRBJ2-3	-	TRBV6-1	13	TGTGCCAGCAGGGCGGACAGCACAGATACGCAGTATTTT	CASRADSTDTQYF
few	TRBJ2-1	-	TRBV20-1	14	TGCAGTGCTATAGGGAGTTGGTCCTACAATGAGCAGTTCTTC	CSAIGSWSYNEQFF
-	TRBJ2-1	-	TRBV13	16	TGTGCCAGCAGCTTAGGCTTCGGAGTTTCCGACGGTGAGCAGTTCTTC	CASSLGFGVSDGEQFF
-	TRBJ2-5	-	TRBV5-1	16	TGCGCCAGCAGCTTGGCCCTTGGGGGTATCCAAGAGACCCAGTACTTC	CASSLALGGIQETQYF
-	TRBJ2-5	TRBD1	TRBV5-6	14	TGTGCCAGCAGCTCACAGGGGCCCGGGAAGACCCAGTACTTC	CASSSQGPGKTQYF